A single T cell receptor (beta chain) is shown here with its context. Antigen: not known. Amplification targeted TCR beta CDR3 regions from RNA transcripts. An initial round of RT-PCR targeting the TCR CDR3 relied on the HTBI primer set. MiXCR was run by TCRdb on the multiplex PCR reads, yielding one entry per CDR3 protein. The sample lists about 420,000 distinct CDR3 sequences; approximately 14% were seen once. The record originates from a study of T cells in Graves' hyperthyroidism and ophthalmopathy. Clinical symptoms, serum thyroxine, TRAb, thyroid ultrasound and orbital computed tomography established diagnosis. Study results and caveats: In the analysis, a 13 V-J model separated ophthalmopathy from stable hyperthyroidism. With a median lead of roughly 6.2 months before onset, the model predicted ophthalmopathy.

The sequence derives from a woman aged 18-35 years with Graves' hyperthyroidism. The material sequenced was blood.

The DNA of the CDR3 is TGCAGCTGTAAGGTTGGGGCAGAATCCTACGAGCAGTACTTC. Translating it yields CSCKVGAESYEQYF. The chain links TRBV29-1 to TRBJ2-7; the D gene is possibly TRBD1 (5 bases). CDR1 and CDR2 from the germline V gene are SQVTM and ANQGSEA. With 8 bases removed from V and 1 base from J, the gap between germline ends came to 18 bases. The CDR3 totals 14 residues.